The clone carrying this T cell receptor beta chain occurred many times. Antigen unknown. One entry per CDR3 protein results from TCRdb running MiXCR on the 5' RACE reads. The profile shows some 330,000 distinct CDR3 sequences, around 9% of them singletons. This record comes from a study of identical twins. Points from the study as a whole: Analyses of zero insertions could, in part, be confounded by invariant MAIT and iNKT cells.

V lost 2 bases to trimming and J lost 13 bases, with 12 bases between them. There are 12 residues in the CDR3. CDR1 and CDR2 (germline): SEHNR, FQNEAQ (reference sequence). The source of this sequence is a woman between 50 and 59 years old in good health. Sequenced: naive T cells sorted from blood. The V call is TRBV7-9, the J call TRBJ2-1; D remains unclear. CDR3 DNA: TGTGCCAGCAGCTTATATGGGTCCACCCAGTTCTTC. The encoded protein is CASSLYGSTQFF.